The entry below describes one T cell receptor (beta chain). Its target is not known. Using its own MiXCR run on the reads, TCRdb lists one record per CDR3 protein. The repertoire holds some 500,000 distinct CDR3 sequences, with approximately 40% as singletons. These data are taken from a study of T cell repertoires in cytomegalovirus infection. The CDR3 is 13 residues long. V gave up 6 bases and J gave up 5 bases, with 13 bases separating them. Sample: cultured PBMCs, taken from culture after CMV antigen stimulation. The receptor's source is a human donor in good health (CMV status not recorded). Some clones in this sample may be carry-over from other donors' samples. The chain combines TRBV12-3 or TRBV12-4 with TRBJ2-5; possible D gene TRBD1, 6 bases. CDR3 bases: TGTGCCAGCAGCCGTTCCCAGGGGGAGACCCAGTACTTC. Its protein is CASSRSQGETQYF.